This T cell receptor (beta chain) derives from a study of blood T cell repertoires in COVID-19. Germline loops: CDR1 MNHNS, CDR2 SASEGT. CDR3 size: 19 residues. The V and J ends lost 4 bases and 4 bases, in that order; junction bases with no gene match: 15. The table came from immunoSEQ multiplex PCR; TCRdb's copy has only in-frame clones and leaves some out. This repertoire shows under 250,000 clones, approximately 90% found once; its top ten account for 2% to 3%. The chain carries TRBV6-1 and TRBJ2-7, with TRBD2 matching 14 bases. Specimen: peripheral blood. The TCR sequence derives from a young man with COVID-19, enrolled during active disease. The CDR3 bases are TGTGCCAGCAGTGTCATCCCATCCGGACTAGCGGGAGGCCTGTACGAGCAGTACTTC. Its translation: CASSVIPSGLAGGLYEQYF.